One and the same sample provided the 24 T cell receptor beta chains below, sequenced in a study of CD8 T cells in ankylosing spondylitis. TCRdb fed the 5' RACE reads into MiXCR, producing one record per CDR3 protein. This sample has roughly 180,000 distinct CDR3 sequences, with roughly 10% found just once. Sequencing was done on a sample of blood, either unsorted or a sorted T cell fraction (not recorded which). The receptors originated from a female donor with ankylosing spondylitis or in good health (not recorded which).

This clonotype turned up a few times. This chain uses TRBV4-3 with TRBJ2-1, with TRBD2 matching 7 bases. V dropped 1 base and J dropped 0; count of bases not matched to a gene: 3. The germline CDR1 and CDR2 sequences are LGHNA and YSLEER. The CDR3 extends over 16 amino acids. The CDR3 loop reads CASSQGSGASYNEQFF. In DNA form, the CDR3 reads TGCGCCAGCAGCCAAGGAAGCGGGGCCTCCTACAATGAGCAGTTCTTC.

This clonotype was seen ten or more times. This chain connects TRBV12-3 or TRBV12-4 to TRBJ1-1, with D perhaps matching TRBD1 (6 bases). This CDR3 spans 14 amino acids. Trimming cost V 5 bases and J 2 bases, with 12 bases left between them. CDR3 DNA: TGTGCCAGCAGTACCTCAGGGGTCAACACTGAAGCTTTCTTT. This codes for CASSTSGVNTEAFF.

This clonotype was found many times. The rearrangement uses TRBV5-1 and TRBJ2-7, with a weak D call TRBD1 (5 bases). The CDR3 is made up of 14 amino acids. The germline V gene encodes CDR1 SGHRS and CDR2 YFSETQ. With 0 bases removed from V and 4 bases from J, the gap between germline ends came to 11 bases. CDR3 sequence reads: CASSLEGNYYEQYF. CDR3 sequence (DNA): TGCGCCAGCAGCTTGGAGGGGAACTATTACGAGCAGTACTTC.

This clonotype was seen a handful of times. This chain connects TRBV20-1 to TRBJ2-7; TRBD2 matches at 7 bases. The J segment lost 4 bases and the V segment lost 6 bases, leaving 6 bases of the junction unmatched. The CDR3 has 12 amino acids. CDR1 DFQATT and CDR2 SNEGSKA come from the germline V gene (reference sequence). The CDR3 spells CSATGLTYEQYF. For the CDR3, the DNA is TGCAGTGCCACGGGACTAACATACGAGCAGTACTTC.

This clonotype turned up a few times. The CDR3 region is CSVDGEQGRDGYTF. CDR3 in DNA: TGCAGCGTTGACGGGGAGCAGGGTCGTGATGGCTACACCTTC. The chain employs TRBV29-1 and TRBJ1-2; possible D gene TRBD1, 5 bases. The CDR3 loop spans 14 amino acids. Trimming removed 3 bases at V and 6 bases at J, with 17 bases between. The V gene's germline CDR1 is SQVTM and CDR2 ANQGSEA.

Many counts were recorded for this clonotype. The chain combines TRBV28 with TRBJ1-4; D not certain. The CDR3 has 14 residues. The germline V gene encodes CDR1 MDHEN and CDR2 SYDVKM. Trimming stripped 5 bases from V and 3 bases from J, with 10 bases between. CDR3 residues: CASSLPGANEKLFF. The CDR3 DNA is TGTGCCAGCAGTCTCCCGGGAGCTAATGAAAAACTGTTTTTT. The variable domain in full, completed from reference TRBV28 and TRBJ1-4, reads DVKVTQSSRYLVKRTGEKVFLECVQDMDHENMFWYRQDPGLGLRLIYFSYDVKMKEKGDIPEGYSVSREKKERFSLILESASTNQTSMYLCASSLPGANEKLFFGSGTQLSVL.

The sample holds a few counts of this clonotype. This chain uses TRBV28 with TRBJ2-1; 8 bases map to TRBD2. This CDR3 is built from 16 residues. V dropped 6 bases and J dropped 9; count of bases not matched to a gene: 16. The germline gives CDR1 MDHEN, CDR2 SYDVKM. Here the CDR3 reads CASSPWGREGRGEQFF. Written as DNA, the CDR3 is TGTGCCAGCAGCCCGTGGGGTCGGGAGGGCCGCGGTGAGCAGTTCTTC.

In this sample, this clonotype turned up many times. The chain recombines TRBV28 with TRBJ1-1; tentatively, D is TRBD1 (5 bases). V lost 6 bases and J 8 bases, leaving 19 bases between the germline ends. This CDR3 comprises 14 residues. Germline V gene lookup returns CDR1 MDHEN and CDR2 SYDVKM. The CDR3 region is CASSPDRQISEAFF. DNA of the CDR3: TGTGCCAGCAGCCCAGACAGACAGATTTCCGAAGCTTTCTTT.

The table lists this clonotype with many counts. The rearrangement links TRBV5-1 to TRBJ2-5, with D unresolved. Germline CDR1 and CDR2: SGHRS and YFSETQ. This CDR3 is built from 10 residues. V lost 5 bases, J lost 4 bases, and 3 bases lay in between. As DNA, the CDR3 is TGCGCCAGCAGAGGAGAGACCCAGTACTTC. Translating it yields CASRGETQYF.

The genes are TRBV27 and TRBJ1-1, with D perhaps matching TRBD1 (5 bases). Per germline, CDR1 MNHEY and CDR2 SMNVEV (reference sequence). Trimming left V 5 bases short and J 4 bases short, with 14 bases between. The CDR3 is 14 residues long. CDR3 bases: TGTGCCAGCAGTCATGGGGGGAGGGGCACTGAAGCTTTCTTT. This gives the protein CASSHGGRGTEAFF.

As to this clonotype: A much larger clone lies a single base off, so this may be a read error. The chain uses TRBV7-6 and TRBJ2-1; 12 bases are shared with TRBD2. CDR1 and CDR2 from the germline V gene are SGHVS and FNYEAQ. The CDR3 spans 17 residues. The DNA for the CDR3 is TGTGCCAGCAGCTCCATTGCAACTAGCGGGAGGAAGAATGGGCAGTTCTTC. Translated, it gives CASSSIATSGRKNGQFF. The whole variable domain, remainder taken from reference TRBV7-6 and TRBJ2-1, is GAGVSQSPRYKVTKRGQDVALRCDPISGHVSLYWYRQALGQGPEFLTYFNYEAQQDKSGLPNDRFSAERPEGSISTLTIQRTEQRDSAMYRCASSSIATSGRKNGQFFGPGTRLTVL.

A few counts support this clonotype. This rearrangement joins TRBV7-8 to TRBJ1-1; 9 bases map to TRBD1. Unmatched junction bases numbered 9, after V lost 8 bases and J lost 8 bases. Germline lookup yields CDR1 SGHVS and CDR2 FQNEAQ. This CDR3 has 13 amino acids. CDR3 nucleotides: TGTGCCAGCCGGACAGGGGACCGGTCGGAAGCTTTCTTT. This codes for CASRTGDRSEAFF.

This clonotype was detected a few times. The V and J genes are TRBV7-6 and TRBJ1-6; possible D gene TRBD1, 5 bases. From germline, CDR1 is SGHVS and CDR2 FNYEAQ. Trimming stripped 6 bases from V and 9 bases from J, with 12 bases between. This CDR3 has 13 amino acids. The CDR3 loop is CASSGRGGSPLHF. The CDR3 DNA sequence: TGTGCCAGCAGTGGGAGGGGAGGTTCACCCCTCCACTTT.

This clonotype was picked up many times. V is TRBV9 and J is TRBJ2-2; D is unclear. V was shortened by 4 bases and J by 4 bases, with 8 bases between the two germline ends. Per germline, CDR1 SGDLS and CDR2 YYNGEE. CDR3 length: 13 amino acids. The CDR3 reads CASSPPRTGELFF. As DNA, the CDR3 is TGTGCCAGCAGCCCCCCGCGCACCGGGGAGCTGTTTTTT.

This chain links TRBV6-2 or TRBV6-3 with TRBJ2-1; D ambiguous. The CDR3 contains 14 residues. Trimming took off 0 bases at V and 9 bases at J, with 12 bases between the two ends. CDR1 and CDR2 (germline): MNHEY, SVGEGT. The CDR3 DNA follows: TGTGCCAGCAGTTACTCTTACGGGCTTGGTGAGCAGTTCTTC. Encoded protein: CASSYSYGLGEQFF.

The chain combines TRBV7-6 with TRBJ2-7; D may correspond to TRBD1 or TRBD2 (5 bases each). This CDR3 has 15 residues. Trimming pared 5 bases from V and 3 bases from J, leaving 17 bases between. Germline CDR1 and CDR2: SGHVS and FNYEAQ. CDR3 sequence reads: CASSQSTGLRYEQYF. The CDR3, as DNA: TGTGCCAGCAGCCAATCCACAGGACTCCGCTACGAGCAGTACTTC.

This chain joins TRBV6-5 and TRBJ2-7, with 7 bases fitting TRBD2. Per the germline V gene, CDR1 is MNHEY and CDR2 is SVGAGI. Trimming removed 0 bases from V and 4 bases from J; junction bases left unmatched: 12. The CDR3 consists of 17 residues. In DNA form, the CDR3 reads TGTGCCAGCAGTTACTCCTCCCTGGGGAGGGCCGGGTACGAGCAGTACTTC. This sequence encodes CASSYSSLGRAGYEQYF.

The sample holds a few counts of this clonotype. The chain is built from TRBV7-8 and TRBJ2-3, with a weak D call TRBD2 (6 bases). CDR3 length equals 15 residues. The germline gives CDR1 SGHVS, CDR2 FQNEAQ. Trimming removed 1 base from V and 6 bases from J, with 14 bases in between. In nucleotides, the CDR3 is TGTGCCAGCAGCTTAGAAGGGAGGCAGAGGGATACGCAGTATTTT. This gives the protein CASSLEGRQRDTQYF.

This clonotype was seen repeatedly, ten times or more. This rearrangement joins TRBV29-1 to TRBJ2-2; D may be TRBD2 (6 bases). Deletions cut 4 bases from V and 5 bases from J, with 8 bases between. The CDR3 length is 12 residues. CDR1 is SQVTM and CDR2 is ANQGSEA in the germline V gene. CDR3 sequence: CSVARETGELFF. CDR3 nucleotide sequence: TGCAGCGTTGCACGGGAGACCGGGGAGCTGTTTTTT.

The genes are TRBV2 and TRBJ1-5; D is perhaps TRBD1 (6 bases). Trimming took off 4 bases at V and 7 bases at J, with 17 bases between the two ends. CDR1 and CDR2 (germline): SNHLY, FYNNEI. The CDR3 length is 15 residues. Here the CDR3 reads CASSGKNPGDQPQHF. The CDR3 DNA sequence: TGTGCCAGCAGTGGAAAGAATCCAGGGGACCAGCCCCAGCATTTT. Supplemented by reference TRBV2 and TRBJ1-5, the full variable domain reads EPEVTQTPSHQVTQMGQEVILRCVPISNHLYFYWYRQILGQKVEFLVSFYNNEISEKSEIFDDQFSVERPDGSNFTLKIRSTKLEDSAMYFCASSGKNPGDQPQHFGDGTRLSIL.

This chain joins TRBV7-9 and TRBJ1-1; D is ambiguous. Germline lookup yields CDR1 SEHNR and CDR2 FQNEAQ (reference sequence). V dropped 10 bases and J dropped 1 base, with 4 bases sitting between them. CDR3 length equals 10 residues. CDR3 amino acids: CAIRNTEAFF. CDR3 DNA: TGTGCCATCCGGAACACTGAAGCTTTCTTT.

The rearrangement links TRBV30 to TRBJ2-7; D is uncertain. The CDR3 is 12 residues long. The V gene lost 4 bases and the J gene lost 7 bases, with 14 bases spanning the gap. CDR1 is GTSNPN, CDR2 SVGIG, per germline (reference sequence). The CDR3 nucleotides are TGTGCCTGGACGGAAGGACGTCCAGAGCAGTACTTC. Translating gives CAWTEGRPEQYF.

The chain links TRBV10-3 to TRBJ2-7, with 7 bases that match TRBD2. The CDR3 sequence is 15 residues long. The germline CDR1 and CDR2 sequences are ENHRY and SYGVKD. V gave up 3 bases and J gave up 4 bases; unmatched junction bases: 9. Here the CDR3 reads CAISEGRREAYEQYF. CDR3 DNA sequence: TGTGCCATCAGTGAAGGAAGACGGGAGGCTTACGAGCAGTACTTC.

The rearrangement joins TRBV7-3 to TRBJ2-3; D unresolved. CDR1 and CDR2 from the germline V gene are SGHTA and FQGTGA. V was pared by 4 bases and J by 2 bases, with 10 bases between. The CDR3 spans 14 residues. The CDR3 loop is CASSYDGTTDTQYF. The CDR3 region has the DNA TGTGCCAGCAGCTACGACGGAACCACAGATACGCAGTATTTT.